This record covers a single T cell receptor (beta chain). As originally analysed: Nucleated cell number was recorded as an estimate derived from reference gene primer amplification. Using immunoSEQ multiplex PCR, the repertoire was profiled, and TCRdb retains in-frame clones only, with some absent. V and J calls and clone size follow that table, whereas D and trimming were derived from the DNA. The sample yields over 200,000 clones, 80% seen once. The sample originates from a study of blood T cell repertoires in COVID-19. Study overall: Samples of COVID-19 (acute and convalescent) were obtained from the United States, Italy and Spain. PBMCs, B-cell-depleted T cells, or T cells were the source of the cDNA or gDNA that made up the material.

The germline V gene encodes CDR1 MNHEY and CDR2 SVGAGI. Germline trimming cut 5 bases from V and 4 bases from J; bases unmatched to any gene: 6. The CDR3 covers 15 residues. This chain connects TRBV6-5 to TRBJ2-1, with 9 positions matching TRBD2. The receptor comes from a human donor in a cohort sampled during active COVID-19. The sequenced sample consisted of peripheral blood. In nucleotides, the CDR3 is TGTGCCAGCAGTCCCGGGACTAGCACATACAATGAGCAGTTCTTC. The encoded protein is CASSPGTSTYNEQFF.